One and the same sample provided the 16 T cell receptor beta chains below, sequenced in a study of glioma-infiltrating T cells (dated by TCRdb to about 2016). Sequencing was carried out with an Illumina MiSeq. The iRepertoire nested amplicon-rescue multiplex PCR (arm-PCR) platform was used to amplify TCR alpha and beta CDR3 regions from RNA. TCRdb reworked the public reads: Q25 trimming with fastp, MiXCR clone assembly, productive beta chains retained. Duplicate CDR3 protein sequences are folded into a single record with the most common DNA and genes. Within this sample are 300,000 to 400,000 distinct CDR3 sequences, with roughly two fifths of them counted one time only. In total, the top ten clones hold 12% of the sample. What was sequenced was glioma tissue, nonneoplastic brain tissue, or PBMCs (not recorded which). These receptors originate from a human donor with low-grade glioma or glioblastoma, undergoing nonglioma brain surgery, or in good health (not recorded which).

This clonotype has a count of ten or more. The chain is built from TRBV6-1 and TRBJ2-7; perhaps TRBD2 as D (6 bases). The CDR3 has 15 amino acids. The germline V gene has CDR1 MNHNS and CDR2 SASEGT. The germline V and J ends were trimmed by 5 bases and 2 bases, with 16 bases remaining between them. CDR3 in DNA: TGTGCCAGCAGTCCTCCCTTGGGAGGAGCCTACGAGCAGTACTTC. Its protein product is CASSPPLGGAYEQYF.

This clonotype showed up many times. The CDR3 DNA sequence: TGCAGTGCTAGCAACCCGATCCAAGAGACCCAGTACTTC. The encoded protein is CSASNPIQETQYF. This chain uses TRBV20-1 with TRBJ2-5; no definite D call. The CDR3 sequence is 13 residues long. V lost 3 bases and J lost 1, with 9 bases in between. CDR1 and CDR2 (germline): DFQATT, SNEGSKA (reference sequence).

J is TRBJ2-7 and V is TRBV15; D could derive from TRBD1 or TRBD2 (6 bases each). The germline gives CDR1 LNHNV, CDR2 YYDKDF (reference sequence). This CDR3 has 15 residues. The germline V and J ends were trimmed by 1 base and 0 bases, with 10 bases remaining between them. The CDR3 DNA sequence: TGTGCCACCAGCAGAGGTTGGGGGGCCTCCTACGAGCAGTACTTC. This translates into CATSRGWGASYEQYF.

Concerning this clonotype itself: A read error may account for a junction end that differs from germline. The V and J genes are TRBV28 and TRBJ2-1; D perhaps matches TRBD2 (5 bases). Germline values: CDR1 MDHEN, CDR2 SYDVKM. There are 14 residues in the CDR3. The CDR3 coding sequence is TGTGCCAGCAGTACCGGGCCCCGCCGGTGGGAGCAGCTCTTC. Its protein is CASSTGPRRWEQLF.

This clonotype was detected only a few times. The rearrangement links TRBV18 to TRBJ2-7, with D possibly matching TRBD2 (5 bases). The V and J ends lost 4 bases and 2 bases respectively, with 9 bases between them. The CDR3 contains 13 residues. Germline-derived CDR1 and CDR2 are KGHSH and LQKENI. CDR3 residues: CASSLTSTYEQYF. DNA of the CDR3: TGTGCCAGCTCACTTACTAGTACCTACGAGCAGTACTTC.

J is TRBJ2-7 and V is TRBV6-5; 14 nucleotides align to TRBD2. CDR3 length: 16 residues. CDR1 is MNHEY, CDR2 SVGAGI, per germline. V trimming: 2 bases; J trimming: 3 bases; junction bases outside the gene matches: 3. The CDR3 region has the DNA TGTGCCAGCAGTTACGGGACTAGCGGGAGTCACTACGAGCAGTACTTC. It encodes CASSYGTSGSHYEQYF.

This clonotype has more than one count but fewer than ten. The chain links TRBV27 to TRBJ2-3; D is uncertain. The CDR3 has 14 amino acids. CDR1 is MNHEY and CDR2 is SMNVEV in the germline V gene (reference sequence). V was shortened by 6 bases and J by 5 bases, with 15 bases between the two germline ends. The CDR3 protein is CASRNSAPGDTQYF. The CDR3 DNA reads TGTGCCAGCAGGAACAGTGCACCGGGAGATACGCAGTATTTT.

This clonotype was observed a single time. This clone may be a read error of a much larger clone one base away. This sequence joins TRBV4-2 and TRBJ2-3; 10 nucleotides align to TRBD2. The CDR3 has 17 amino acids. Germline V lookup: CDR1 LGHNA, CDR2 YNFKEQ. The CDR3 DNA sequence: TGTGCCAGCAGCCAAGAGCTAGCGGGAGCCGGCGCAGATACGCAGTGTTTT. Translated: CASSQELAGAGADTQCF.

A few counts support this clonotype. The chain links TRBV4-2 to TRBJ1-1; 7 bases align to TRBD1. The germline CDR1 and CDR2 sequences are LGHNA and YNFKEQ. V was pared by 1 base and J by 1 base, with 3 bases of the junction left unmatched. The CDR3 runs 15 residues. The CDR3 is CASSQVSGGNTEAFF. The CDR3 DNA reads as TGTGCCAGCAGCCAAGTTTCAGGGGGGAACACTGAAGCTTTCTTT.

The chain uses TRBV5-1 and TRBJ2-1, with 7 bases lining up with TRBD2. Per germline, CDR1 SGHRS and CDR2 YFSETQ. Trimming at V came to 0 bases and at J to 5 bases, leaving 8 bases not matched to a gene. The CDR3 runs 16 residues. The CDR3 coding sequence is TGCGCCAGCAGCTTGGAACCAGCTAGCGGTAACAATGAGCAGTTCTTC. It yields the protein CASSLEPASGNNEQFF.

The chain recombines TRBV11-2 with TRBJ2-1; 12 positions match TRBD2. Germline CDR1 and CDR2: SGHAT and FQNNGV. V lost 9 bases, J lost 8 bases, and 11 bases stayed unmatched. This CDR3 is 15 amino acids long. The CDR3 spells CASSTWTSGIYEQFF. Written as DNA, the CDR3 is TGTGCCAGTTCAACCTGGACTAGCGGGATCTATGAGCAGTTCTTC.

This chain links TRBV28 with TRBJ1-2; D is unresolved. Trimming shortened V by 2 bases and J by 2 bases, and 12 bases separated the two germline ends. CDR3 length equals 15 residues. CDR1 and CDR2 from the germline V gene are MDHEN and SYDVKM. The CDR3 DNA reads TGTGCCAGCAGTTTAGCAGCCCTATTAAACTATGGCTACACCTTC. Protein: CASSLAALLNYGYTF.

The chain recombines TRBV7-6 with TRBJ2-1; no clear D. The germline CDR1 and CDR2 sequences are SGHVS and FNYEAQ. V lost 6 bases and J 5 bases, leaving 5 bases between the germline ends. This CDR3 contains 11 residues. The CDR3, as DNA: TGTGCCAGCAGAAACGACAATGAGCAGTTCTTC. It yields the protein CASRNDNEQFF.

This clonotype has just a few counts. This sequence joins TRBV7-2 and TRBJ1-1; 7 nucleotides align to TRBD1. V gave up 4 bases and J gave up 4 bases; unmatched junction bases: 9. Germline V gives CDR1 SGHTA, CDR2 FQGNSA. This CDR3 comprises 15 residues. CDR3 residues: CASSSPRQGFTEAFF. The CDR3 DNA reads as TGTGCCAGCAGCTCCCCCCGACAGGGTTTCACTGAAGCTTTCTTT.

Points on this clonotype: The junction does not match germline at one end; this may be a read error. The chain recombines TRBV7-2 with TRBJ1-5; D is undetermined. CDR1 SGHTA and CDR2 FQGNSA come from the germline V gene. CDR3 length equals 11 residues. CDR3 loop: CVSSLGQPQHF. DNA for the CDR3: TGTGTCAGCAGCTTAGGTCAGCCCCAGCATTTT.

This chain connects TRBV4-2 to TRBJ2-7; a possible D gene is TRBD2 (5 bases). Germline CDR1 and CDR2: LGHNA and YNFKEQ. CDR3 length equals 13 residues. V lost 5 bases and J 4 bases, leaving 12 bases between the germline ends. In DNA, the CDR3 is TGTGCCAGCAGCTTGGGAGAGGATTACGAGCAGTACTTC. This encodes CASSLGEDYEQYF.